This entry lists 4 T cell receptor beta chains sequenced from one sample in a study of technical replicates of blood from a handful of donors. Using immunoSEQ multiplex PCR, the repertoire was profiled, and TCRdb retains in-frame clones only, with some absent. Of approximately 81,000 clones detected, approximately 94% appear once; the ten largest clones hold around 0.39%. The sequenced material came from T cells isolated from PBMCs. These receptors were obtained from a human donor in good health.

The V gene is TRBV5-6, the J gene TRBJ1-1; D not resolved. The CDR3 sequence is 14 residues long. Germline V CDR1 and CDR2: SGHDT, YYEEEE. Trimming took 0 bases from V and 1 from J, leaving 7 bases between them. CDR3 nucleotide sequence: TGTGCCAGCAGCTTGGTACAGTGGAACACTGAAGCTTTCTTT. Translating gives CASSLVQWNTEAFF.

This clone was picked up one time. The chain links TRBV9 to TRBJ2-2, with 10 bases matching TRBD2. The CDR3 has 15 amino acids. Germline V gene sequence: CDR1 SGDLS, CDR2 YYNGEE. Unmatched junction bases numbered 6, after V lost 4 bases and J lost 6 bases. DNA for the CDR3: TGTGCCAGCAGCCAGGGGACTAGCGTACCCGGGGAGCTGTTTTTT. Translation gives CASSQGTSVPGELFF.

The V gene is TRBV27, the J gene TRBJ2-1, with a weak D call TRBD1 (5 bases). Per germline, CDR1 MNHEY and CDR2 SMNVEV (reference sequence). The V gene lost 6 bases and the J gene lost 8 bases, with 23 bases spanning the gap. There are 16 residues in the CDR3. The CDR3 loop is CASSFTVGLGHHEQFF. CDR3 nucleotides: TGTGCCAGCAGCTTTACAGTGGGGCTAGGGCATCATGAGCAGTTCTTC.

The chain combines TRBV30 with TRBJ2-3; 12 bases line up with TRBD2. The CDR3 covers 14 residues. Germline CDR1 is GTSNPN and CDR2 is SVGIG (reference sequence). J was trimmed by 8 bases and V by 8 bases; bases with no gene match: 11. The CDR3 coding sequence is TGTGCCCACACGACTAGCGGGAGCGCTGGTACGCAGTATTTT. Amino acid sequence: CAHTTSGSAGTQYF.